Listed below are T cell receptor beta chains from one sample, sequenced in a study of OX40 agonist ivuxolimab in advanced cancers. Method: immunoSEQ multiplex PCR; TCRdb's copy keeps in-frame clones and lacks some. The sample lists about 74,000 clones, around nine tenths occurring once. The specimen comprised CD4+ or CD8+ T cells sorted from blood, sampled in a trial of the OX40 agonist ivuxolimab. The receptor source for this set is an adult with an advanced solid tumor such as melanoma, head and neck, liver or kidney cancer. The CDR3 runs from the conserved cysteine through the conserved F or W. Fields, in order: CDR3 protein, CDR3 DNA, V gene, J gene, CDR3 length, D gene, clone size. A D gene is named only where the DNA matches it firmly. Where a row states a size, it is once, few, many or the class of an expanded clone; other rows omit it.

CDR3: CASSLTRNQIYGYTF
DNA: TGTGCCAGCAGTCTAACCAGGAATCAGATCTATGGCTACACCTTC
V: TRBV6-6
J: TRBJ1-2
length: 15
D: NA
size: NA

CDR3: CASIQHEQYF
DNA: TGTGCCAGTATTCAACACGAGCAGTACTTC
V: TRBV6-1
J: TRBJ2-7
length: 10
D: NA
size: NA

CDR3: CASRSENQETQYF
DNA: TGTGCCAGCCGTTCAGAGAACCAAGAGACCCAGTACTTC
V: TRBV2
J: TRBJ2-5
length: 13
D: NA
size: NA

CDR3: CASSQERGYEQYF
DNA: TGCGCCAGCAGCCAGGAGCGGGGCTACGAGCAGTACTTC
V: TRBV4-3
J: TRBJ2-7
length: 13
D: TRBD2
size: NA

CDR3: CSVESYGYTF
DNA: TGCAGCGTTGAAAGCTATGGCTACACCTTC
V: TRBV29-1
J: TRBJ1-2
length: 10
D: NA
size: NA

CDR3: CASSLDPYEQYF
DNA: TGTGCCAGCAGCTTAGACCCCTACGAGCAGTACTTC
V: TRBV13
J: TRBJ2-7
length: 12
D: NA
size: NA

CDR3: CASSLVPSGRYEQYF
DNA: TGTGCCAGCAGTTTGGTCCCTAGCGGGAGGTACGAGCAGTACTTC
V: TRBV27
J: TRBJ2-7
length: 15
D: TRBD2
size: NA

CDR3: CASSGDRVVDEQFF
DNA: TGTGCCAGCAGTGGGGACAGGGTTGTCGATGAGCAGTTCTTC
V: TRBV25-1
J: TRBJ2-1
length: 14
D: TRBD1
size: NA

CDR3: CASSDRLFSYEQYF
DNA: TGTGCCAGCAGTGATCGGCTCTTCTCCTACGAGCAGTACTTC
V: TRBV6-1
J: TRBJ2-7
length: 14
D: NA
size: NA

CDR3: CASSVDPSGVQETQYF
DNA: TGTGCCAGCAGCGTAGACCCGAGCGGGGTACAAGAGACCCAGTACTTC
V: TRBV9
J: TRBJ2-5
length: 16
D: TRBD2
size: NA

CDR3: CASSESGTVYEQYF
DNA: TGTGCCAGCAGTGAATCCGGGACAGTCTACGAGCAGTACTTC
V: TRBV6-1
J: TRBJ2-7
length: 14
D: TRBD1
size: NA

CDR3: CASSLGTTSRDGYTF
DNA: TGTGCCAGCAGTTTGGGAACAACTTCTAGAGATGGCTACACCTTC
V: TRBV27
J: TRBJ1-2
length: 15
D: NA
size: once

CDR3: CASSSEYSTDTQYF
DNA: TGTGCTAGCAGTAGCGAGTACAGCACAGATACGCAGTATTTT
V: TRBV9
J: TRBJ2-3
length: 14
D: NA
size: NA

CDR3: CASSQDFYGYTF
DNA: TGCGCCAGCAGCCAAGACTTCTATGGCTACACCTTC
V: TRBV4-1
J: TRBJ1-2
length: 12
D: NA
size: few

CDR3: CASSWREGSTEAFF
DNA: TGTGCCAGCAGTTGGAGGGAGGGAAGCACTGAAGCTTTCTTT
V: TRBV6-5
J: TRBJ1-1
length: 14
D: NA
size: NA

CDR3: CASSPIQGTAYEQYF
DNA: TGTGCCAGCAGTCCCATCCAGGGGACAGCCTACGAGCAGTACTTC
V: TRBV28
J: TRBJ2-7
length: 15
D: TRBD1
size: NA

CDR3: CASSPTDRLKKLFF
DNA: TGTGCCAGCAGCCCAACGGACAGGTTGAAAAAACTGTTTTTT
V: TRBV7-3
J: TRBJ1-4
length: 14
D: TRBD1
size: NA

CDR3: CASRYRGENTEAFF
DNA: TGTGCCAGCCGATACAGGGGAGAGAACACTGAAGCTTTCTTT
V: TRBV2
J: TRBJ1-1
length: 14
D: TRBD1
size: NA

CDR3: CASSLPPQYNEQFF
DNA: TGTGCCAGCAGTTTGCCTCCCCAGTACAATGAGCAGTTCTTC
V: TRBV27
J: TRBJ2-1
length: 14
D: NA
size: NA

CDR3: CASSPSGTGDYNEQFF
DNA: TGCGCCAGCAGCCCCTCCGGGACAGGGGACTACAATGAGCAGTTCTTC
V: TRBV4-3
J: TRBJ2-1
length: 16
D: TRBD1
size: NA

CDR3: CASSLTPGQGLTNEKLFF
DNA: TGTGCCAGCAGCCTTACTCCGGGACAGGGGCTTACTAATGAAAAACTGTTTTTT
V: TRBV4-2
J: TRBJ1-4
length: 18
D: TRBD1
size: NA

CDR3: CASSLGTSTYEQYF
DNA: TGTGCCAGCAGCTTGGGGACTAGCACCTACGAGCAGTACTTC
V: TRBV5-6
J: TRBJ2-7
length: 14
D: TRBD2
size: NA

CDR3: CASSDVTTEAFF
DNA: TGTGCCAGCAGCGATGTAACTACTGAAGCTTTCTTT
V: TRBV9
J: TRBJ1-1
length: 12
D: NA
size: NA

CDR3: CASSFGTGGSYGYTF
DNA: TGTGCCAGCAGCTTCGGGACAGGGGGTTCTTATGGCTACACCTTC
V: TRBV5-5
J: TRBJ1-2
length: 15
D: TRBD1
size: NA

CDR3: CASSRTTGGAGQPQHF
DNA: TGTGCCAGCAGCCGGACCACAGGGGGCGCGGGTCAGCCCCAGCATTTT
V: TRBV16
J: TRBJ1-5
length: 16
D: TRBD1
size: NA

CDR3: CASSYPGPTNTGELFF
DNA: TGTGCCAGCAGCTATCCGGGACCAACGAACACCGGGGAGCTGTTTTTT
V: TRBV5-8
J: TRBJ2-2
length: 16
D: NA
size: NA

CDR3: CASDETGAHYGYTF
DNA: TGTGCCAGCGACGAGACAGGGGCCCACTATGGCTACACCTTC
V: TRBV5-6
J: TRBJ1-2
length: 14
D: TRBD1
size: NA

CDR3: CASSSYHWRSGTGELFF
DNA: TGTGCCAGCAGCTCGTACCATTGGAGGAGCGGAACCGGGGAGCTGTTTTTT
V: TRBV7-9
J: TRBJ2-2
length: 17
D: NA
size: NA

CDR3: CASSSIGELEGKLYEQYF
DNA: TGTGCCAGCAGCTCCATAGGGGAGTTGGAGGGCAAGCTATACGAGCAGTACTTC
V: TRBV13
J: TRBJ2-7
length: 18
D: NA
size: NA

CDR3: CASSPGQAFNYEQYF
DNA: TGTGCCAGCAGCCCCGGACAGGCTTTCAACTACGAGCAGTACTTC
V: TRBV6-6
J: TRBJ2-7
length: 15
D: TRBD1
size: NA

CDR3: CASRSLGGNNEQFF
DNA: TGCGCCAGCAGATCACTAGGGGGGAACAATGAGCAGTTCTTC
V: TRBV4-1
J: TRBJ2-1
length: 14
D: NA
size: NA

CDR3: CASSYALAGGPNEQFF
DNA: TGTGCCAGCAGTTACGCTCTAGCGGGGGGGCCTAATGAGCAGTTCTTC
V: TRBV6-5
J: TRBJ2-1
length: 16
D: TRBD2
size: NA

CDR3: CASSLAEYEKLFF
DNA: TGTGCCAGCAGCTTAGCCGAGTATGAAAAACTGTTTTTT
V: TRBV7-9
J: TRBJ1-4
length: 13
D: NA
size: NA

CDR3: CASSLSGSSPLHF
DNA: TGTGCCAGCAGTTTATCGGGGAGTTCACCCCTCCACTTT
V: TRBV27
J: TRBJ1-6
length: 13
D: NA
size: NA

CDR3: CASRGTSSNEQFF
DNA: TGTGCCAGCAGAGGGACTAGCTCCAATGAGCAGTTCTTC
V: TRBV27
J: TRBJ2-1
length: 13
D: TRBD2
size: NA

CDR3: CASSCFRGRQETQYF
DNA: TGTGCCAGCAGCTGCTTCAGGGGGAGGCAAGAGACCCAGTACTTC
V: TRBV6-6
J: TRBJ2-5
length: 15
D: NA
size: NA

CDR3: CASSASGYPEAFF
DNA: TGTGCCAGCAGCGCCTCAGGATATCCTGAAGCTTTCTTT
V: TRBV7-9
J: TRBJ1-1
length: 13
D: NA
size: NA

CDR3: CASRTGLGNQPQHF
DNA: TGTGCCAGCAGAACGGGACTCGGCAATCAGCCCCAGCATTTT
V: TRBV27
J: TRBJ1-5
length: 14
D: NA
size: NA

CDR3: CATLDSLCFIPTGAHGELFF
DNA: TGCGCCACTCTTGATTCTCTATGCTTCATTCCGACAGGGGCTCACGGGGAGCTGTTTTTT
V: TRBV10-1
J: TRBJ2-2
length: 20
D: TRBD1
size: once

CDR3: CASSQGGQGNIQYF
DNA: TGTGCCAGCAGCCAGGGGGGGCAGGGGAACATTCAGTACTTC
V: TRBV7-6
J: TRBJ2-4
length: 14
D: NA
size: NA

CDR3: CASSASSGSYNEQFF
DNA: TGTGCCAGCAGCGCTTCTAGCGGGAGTTATAATGAGCAGTTCTTC
V: TRBV9
J: TRBJ2-1
length: 15
D: TRBD2
size: once

CDR3: CASSYSHRADGELFF
DNA: TGTGCCAGCAGTTACTCGCACAGGGCCGACGGGGAGCTGTTTTTT
V: TRBV6-5
J: TRBJ2-2
length: 15
D: NA
size: NA

CDR3: CASSPLANYGYTF
DNA: TGTGCCAGCAGCCCCCTGGCTAACTATGGCTACACCTTC
V: TRBV5-4
J: TRBJ1-2
length: 13
D: NA
size: NA